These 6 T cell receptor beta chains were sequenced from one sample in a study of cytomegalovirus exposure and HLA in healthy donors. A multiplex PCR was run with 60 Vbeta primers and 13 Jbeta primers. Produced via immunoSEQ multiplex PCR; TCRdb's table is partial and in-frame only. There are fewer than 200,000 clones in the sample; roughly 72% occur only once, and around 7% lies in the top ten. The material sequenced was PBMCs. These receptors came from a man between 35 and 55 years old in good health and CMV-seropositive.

In DNA form, the CDR3 reads TGCGCCAGCAGCTTGGAGGCGGAATCACCCTACGAGCAGTACTTC. Protein product: CASSLEAESPYEQYF. This rearrangement joins TRBV5-1 to TRBJ2-5; D gene uncertain. The J call is uncertain, as TRBJ2-7 better fits the DNA end. The CDR3 is 15 residues long. Per the germline V gene, CDR1 is SGHRS and CDR2 is YFSETQ.

The CDR3 nucleotides read TGTGCCATCAGTGAGTTGGGACAGTACGAGCAGTACTTC. The encoded protein is CAISELGQYEQYF. This chain uses TRBV10-3 with TRBJ2-5; 7 nucleotides match TRBD1. The end of the DNA is better explained by TRBJ2-7, so the J call may be wrong. The V gene's germline CDR1 is ENHRY and CDR2 SYGVKD. This CDR3 contains 13 residues.

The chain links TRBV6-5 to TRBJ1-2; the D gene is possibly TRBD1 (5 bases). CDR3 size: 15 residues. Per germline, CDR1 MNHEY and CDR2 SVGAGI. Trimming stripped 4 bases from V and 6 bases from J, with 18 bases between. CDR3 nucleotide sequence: TGTGCCAGCAGTTCCCTCTGGGGGGAAGGAAATGGCTACACCTTC. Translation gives CASSSLWGEGNGYTF.

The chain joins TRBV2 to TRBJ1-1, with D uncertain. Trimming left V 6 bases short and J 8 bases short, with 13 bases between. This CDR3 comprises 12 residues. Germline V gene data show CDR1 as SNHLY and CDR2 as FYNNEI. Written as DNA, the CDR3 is TGTGCCAGCAGGGCCCCAGGCAGCGAAGCTTTCTTT. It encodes CASRAPGSEAFF. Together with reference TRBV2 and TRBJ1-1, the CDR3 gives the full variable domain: EPEVTQTPSHQVTQMGQEVILRCVPISNHLYFYWYRQILGQKVEFLVSFYNNEISEKSEIFDDQFSVERPDGSNFTLKIRSTKLEDSAMYFCASRAPGSEAFFGQGTRLTVV.

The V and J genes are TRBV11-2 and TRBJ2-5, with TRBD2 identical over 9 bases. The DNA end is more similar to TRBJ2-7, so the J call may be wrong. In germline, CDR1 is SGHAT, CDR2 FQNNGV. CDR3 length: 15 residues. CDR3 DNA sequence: TGTGCCAGCAGAGCCCCGGGACTAGCTCACTACGAGCAGTACTTC. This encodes CASRAPGLAHYEQYF.

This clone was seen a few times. The CDR3 sequence is CASGKDREAVQYF. The CDR3, as DNA: TGTGCCAGTGGGAAGGACAGGGAGGCTGTGCAGTACTTC. This chain joins TRBV19 and TRBJ2-7; 8 nucleotides match TRBD1. The CDR3 contains 13 residues. Germline-derived CDR1 and CDR2 are LNHDA and SQIVND (reference sequence). Germline trimming cut 8 bases from V and 9 bases from J; bases unmatched to any gene: 12.